This passage covers 27 T cell receptor beta chains from one sample sequenced in a study of CXCR3-negative and CXCR3-positive naive CD8 T cells. Libraries of TRB cDNA were made by 5' RACE and carried UMIs. From its re-call of the 5' RACE reads, TCRdb lists each CDR3 protein once, without DNA. The listing contains some 130,000 distinct CDR3 sequences. Sequencing was carried out using naive CXCR3- CD8+ T cells from blood. Subset: CD45RO-CCR7+CD27+CD95- naive CD8+ T cells lacking CXCR3 (TNR3-). These receptors came from a human donor in good health. Some clones in this sample may be carry-over from other donors' samples.

J is TRBJ2-1 and V is TRBV3-1; TCRdb's D call of TRBD1 is untestable without DNA. This CDR3 has 14 amino acids. Germline CDR1 LGHDT, CDR2 YNNKEL (reference sequence). CDR3: CASSQDRGVPEQFF.

The rearrangement joins TRBV28 to TRBJ1-1. This CDR3 contains 12 residues. Germline V gene data show CDR1 as MDHEN and CDR2 as SYDVKM. The CDR3 here is CASSSPNTEAFF.

The chain links TRBV29-1 to TRBJ2-7; TCRdb indicates TRBD1, and absent DNA this call remains unverified. Germline V CDR1 and CDR2: SQVTM, ANQGSEA. There are 11 residues in the CDR3. CDR3 region: CSVDLGGEQYF.

This chain joins TRBV30 and TRBJ2-1; TCRdb calls TRBD1, which cannot be checked without DNA. The CDR3 is 14 amino acids. Germline CDR1 and CDR2: GTSNPN and SVGIG (reference sequence). CDR3 sequence reads: CAWRDRGNYNEQFF. Combining the CDR3 with reference TRBV30 and TRBJ2-1 gives the whole variable domain SQTIHQWPATLVQPVGSPLSLECTVEGTSNPNLYWYRQAAGRGLQLLFYSVGIGQISSEVPQNLSASRPQDRQFILSSKKLLLSDSGFYLCAWRDRGNYNEQFFGPGTRLTVL.

The V gene is TRBV7-9, the J gene TRBJ2-7; TCRdb calls TRBD2, which cannot be checked without DNA. CDR1 is SEHNR and CDR2 is FQNEAQ in the germline V gene (reference sequence). The CDR3 is made up of 18 amino acids. The CDR3 is CASSNTAGTSGPSYEQYF.

This rearrangement joins TRBV11-2 to TRBJ2-7; TCRdb outputs TRBD2, but without DNA this stays unchecked. The V gene's germline CDR1 is SGHAT and CDR2 FQNNGV. The CDR3 runs to 13 residues. CDR3 amino acids: CASSFSPTYEQYF.

This chain joins TRBV9 and TRBJ2-7; absent DNA, TCRdb's TRBD1 call cannot be checked. The germline CDR1 and CDR2 sequences are SGDLS and YYNGEE. The CDR3 runs 14 residues. CDR3 loop: CASSIGQGSYEQYF.

The chain uses TRBV4-3 and TRBJ2-2; TCRdb designates TRBD1, a call that cannot be tested without DNA. The CDR3 length is 15 residues. Germline CDR1 and CDR2: LGHNA and YSLEER. The CDR3 spells CASSQEDRATGELFF.

The V and J genes are TRBV20-1 and TRBJ2-1; the D call of TRBD1 rests on TCRdb alone, since no DNA is present to check it. Germline lookup yields CDR1 DFQATT and CDR2 SNEGSKA (reference sequence). This CDR3 contains 13 residues. The CDR3 sequence: CSARDYGRVEQFF.

The chain is built from TRBV5-6 and TRBJ2-3; TCRdb lists TRBD1, though no DNA is available to test this call. The CDR3 sequence is 15 residues long. Germline V gives CDR1 SGHDT, CDR2 YYEEEE. CDR3 loop: CASSLPGTTTDTQYF.

The V and J genes are TRBV6-5 and TRBJ1-2. The CDR3 contains 14 residues. The V gene's germline CDR1 is MNHEY and CDR2 SVGAGI. The CDR3 sequence: CASSYSGSHYGYTF.

This sequence joins TRBV4-3 and TRBJ2-3; the D gene TCRdb calls, TRBD1, cannot be checked with no DNA. The CDR3 runs to 18 residues. Germline V lookup: CDR1 LGHNA, CDR2 YSLEER. The chain's CDR3 is CASSQDLAGAINTDTQYF.

CDR3 region: CASSVHSGGPGNEQFF. The gene calls are TRBV5-1 and TRBJ2-1; checking the TCRdb D call of TRBD2 is not possible without DNA. Germline V gives CDR1 SGHRS, CDR2 YFSETQ. The CDR3 runs to 16 residues.

The rearrangement links TRBV19 to TRBJ2-7. The CDR3 covers 14 residues. Germline V CDR1 and CDR2: LNHDA, SQIVND (reference sequence). CDR3 sequence: CASSEDLENYEQYF.

The chain carries TRBV18 and TRBJ2-7; as DNA is missing, the TRBD1 call by TCRdb cannot be tested. The CDR3 loop spans 14 amino acids. Germline V lookup: CDR1 KGHSH, CDR2 LQKENI. The CDR3 reads CASSPTGAYDEQYF.

The rearrangement links TRBV6-2 or TRBV6-3 to TRBJ2-2. CDR3 length: 12 residues. The germline V gene encodes CDR1 MNHEY and CDR2 SVGEGT. CDR3 protein: CASRDNTGELFF.

This chain links TRBV29-1 with TRBJ1-2. Per germline, CDR1 SQVTM and CDR2 ANQGSEA. The CDR3 spans 11 residues. The CDR3: CSVPTIFGYTF.

The chain employs TRBV15 and TRBJ2-1; TCRdb's D call of TRBD1 is untestable without DNA. The CDR3 contains 15 residues. Germline values: CDR1 LNHNV, CDR2 YYDKDF (reference sequence). CDR3 region: CATSWAGTDYNEQFF.

The chain joins TRBV7-2 to TRBJ2-1; there is no DNA to check the TCRdb D call of TRBD2. Looked up from germline, CDR1 is SGHTA and CDR2 is FQGNSA. The CDR3 covers 15 residues. The CDR3 sequence is CASSLLAGGPNEQFF. Using reference TRBV7-2 and TRBJ2-1 for the parts outside the CDR3, the full variable domain is GAGVSQSPSNKVTEKGKDVELRCDPISGHTALYWYRQSLGQGLEFLIYFQGNSAPDKSGLPSDRFSAERTGGSVSTLTIQRTQQEDSAVYLCASSLLAGGPNEQFFGPGTRLTVL.

This CDR3 reads CASSQVPLAVAVEQYF. The chain couples TRBV4-3 to TRBJ2-7; checking the TCRdb D call of TRBD2 is not possible without DNA. This CDR3 spans 16 amino acids. Germline V gives CDR1 LGHNA, CDR2 YSLEER.

This chain joins TRBV20-1 and TRBJ2-7; the D call of TRBD2 rests on TCRdb alone, since no DNA is present to check it. Germline V gene sequence: CDR1 DFQATT, CDR2 SNEGSKA (reference sequence). The CDR3 is 13 residues long. The CDR3 protein is CSARGTSGYEQYF.

J is TRBJ1-1 and V is TRBV25-1. This CDR3 has 13 residues. Germline CDR1 is MGHDK and CDR2 is SYGVNS. The CDR3 here is CASSEYNSPEAFF.

V is TRBV9 and J is TRBJ2-2; TCRdb gives TRBD2 as the D gene, but with no DNA this cannot be confirmed. The germline V gene has CDR1 SGDLS and CDR2 YYNGEE. The CDR3 extends over 15 amino acids. The CDR3 reads CASGGTGRGTGELFF.

The chain joins TRBV12-3 or TRBV12-4 to TRBJ2-1; TCRdb designates TRBD2, a call that cannot be tested without DNA. This CDR3 contains 14 residues. CDR3 region: CASSLAGTRNEQFF.

The rearrangement joins TRBV28 to TRBJ2-3. The germline gives CDR1 MDHEN, CDR2 SYDVKM. This CDR3 region has 12 residues. CDR3 region: CASWGITDTQYF.

This sequence joins TRBV10-3 and TRBJ2-5; TCRdb lists TRBD1, though no DNA is available to test this call. Germline V CDR1 and CDR2: ENHRY, SYGVKD. The CDR3 spans 13 residues. The CDR3 protein is CAISSGTGETQYF.

This chain uses TRBV10-2 with TRBJ2-7; the TCRdb D gene call, TRBD1, has no DNA to confirm it. Germline V gene sequence: CDR1 WSHSY, CDR2 SAAADI. The CDR3 covers 14 residues. CDR3 sequence reads: CASRSETASYEQYF.